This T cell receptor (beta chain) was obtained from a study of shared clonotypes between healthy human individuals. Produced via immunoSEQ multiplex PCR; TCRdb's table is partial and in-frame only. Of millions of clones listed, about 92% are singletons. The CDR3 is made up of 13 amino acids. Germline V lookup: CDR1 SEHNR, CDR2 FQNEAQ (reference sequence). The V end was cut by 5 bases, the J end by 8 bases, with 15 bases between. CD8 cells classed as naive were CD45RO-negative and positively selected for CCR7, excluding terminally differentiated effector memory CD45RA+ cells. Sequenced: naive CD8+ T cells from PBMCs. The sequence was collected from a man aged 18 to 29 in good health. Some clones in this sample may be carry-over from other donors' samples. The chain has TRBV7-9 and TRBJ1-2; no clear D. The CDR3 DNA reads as TGTGCCAGCAGCCTCGTGATGGACGAGGGCTACACCTTC. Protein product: CASSLVMDEGYTF.